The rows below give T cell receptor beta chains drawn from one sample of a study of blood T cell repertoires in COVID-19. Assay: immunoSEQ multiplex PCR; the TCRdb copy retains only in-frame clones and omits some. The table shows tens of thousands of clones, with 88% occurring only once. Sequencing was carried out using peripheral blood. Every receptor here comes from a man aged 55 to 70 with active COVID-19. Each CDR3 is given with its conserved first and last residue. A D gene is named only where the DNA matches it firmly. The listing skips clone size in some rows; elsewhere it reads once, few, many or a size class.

CDR3 DNA: TGTGCCAGCAGCCCCGCGGGTAGCGTCTCCTACGAGCAGTACTTC; CDR3 protein: CASSPAGSVSYEQYF; J gene: TRBJ2-7; clone size: few; D gene: .; V gene: TRBV7-8
CDR3 DNA: TGTGCCAGCAGCCGGATGGGACAGGGAAACACTGAAGCTTTCTTT; CDR3 protein: CASSRMGQGNTEAFF; J gene: TRBJ1-1; clone size: .; D gene: TRBD1; V gene: TRBV7-6
CDR3 DNA: TGTGCCAGCAGCTTGCTCAGGCGAGAAGCTTTCTTT; CDR3 protein: CASSLLRREAFF; J gene: TRBJ1-1; clone size: .; D gene: .; V gene: TRBV5-6
CDR3 DNA: TGTGCCAGCGTGGAGCGGAACACAGATACGCAGTATTTT; CDR3 protein: CASVERNTDTQYF; J gene: TRBJ2-3; clone size: .; D gene: .; V gene: TRBV5-4
CDR3 DNA: TGTGCCAGCAGCCAAGTGCCCAAAACCGGGACAGTAAACACCGGGGAGCTGTTTTTT; CDR3 protein: CASSQVPKTGTVNTGELFF; J gene: TRBJ2-2; clone size: few; D gene: TRBD1; V gene: TRBV4-2
CDR3 DNA: TGTGCCAGCAGCCCTAGGGGCATCTCTAACTATGGCTACACCTTC; CDR3 protein: CASSPRGISNYGYTF; J gene: TRBJ1-2; clone size: .; D gene: .; V gene: TRBV7-9
CDR3 DNA: TGTGCCAGCAGCGTCGGAGGGGGCGGAAACACCATATATTTT; CDR3 protein: CASSVGGGGNTIYF; J gene: TRBJ1-3; clone size: .; D gene: TRBD1; V gene: TRBV13
CDR3 DNA: TGCGCCAGCAGCGCCGGGACAAGTAAAAACATTCAGTACTTC; CDR3 protein: CASSAGTSKNIQYF; J gene: TRBJ2-4; clone size: few; D gene: .; V gene: TRBV10-1
CDR3 DNA: TGCGCCAGCAGTGACACGGAGGGCGCTAAGTGGCAGTACTTC; CDR3 protein: CASSDTEGAKWQYF; J gene: TRBJ2-7; clone size: .; D gene: .; V gene: TRBV10-2
CDR3 DNA: TGTGCCAGCAGCGTAATCAGCGGGAGAATGGGGACAGATACGCAGTATTTT; CDR3 protein: CASSVISGRMGTDTQYF; J gene: TRBJ2-3; clone size: once; D gene: TRBD2; V gene: TRBV9
CDR3 DNA: TGTGCCAGTAGTATAGGGGCCAATGAGCAGTTCTTC; CDR3 protein: CASSIGANEQFF; J gene: TRBJ2-1; clone size: .; D gene: .; V gene: TRBV19
CDR3 DNA: TGCGCCAGCAGGCTTCTACGGGGGGATCGCACTGAAGCTTTCTTT; CDR3 protein: CASRLLRGDRTEAFF; J gene: TRBJ1-1; clone size: .; D gene: .; V gene: TRBV4-1